This T cell receptor (beta chain) was sequenced during a study of control samples from healthy donors and cancer patients. The CDR3 has 12 residues. The ends were cut back, 3 bases at V and 10 bases at J, with 15 bases in the middle. The V gene's germline CDR1 is GTSNPN and CDR2 SVGIG (reference sequence). Sequenced by immunoSEQ multiplex PCR; TCRdb stores in-frame clones only, minus some. The profile covers more than 95,000 clones, with roughly 87% appearing a single time and more than 1.5% taken by the ten largest. Sequenced: blood. This TCR was sampled from a man aged 18-30 years in good health. The chain is built from TRBV30 and TRBJ1-1; D is perhaps TRBD1 (6 bases). The CDR3 reads CAWSHGGRRAFF. In nucleotides, the CDR3 is TGTGCCTGGAGCCACGGGGGGCGACGAGCTTTCTTT. Based on the CDR3 plus reference TRBV30 and TRBJ1-1, the full variable domain is SQTIHQWPATLVQPVGSPLSLECTVEGTSNPNLYWYRQAAGRGLQLLFYSVGIGQISSEVPQNLSASRPQDRQFILSSKKLLLSDSGFYLCAWSHGGRRAFFGQGTRLTVV.